The 6 T cell receptor beta chains in this list originate from one sample, sequenced in a study of blood T cell repertoires in COVID-19 (dated by TCRdb to 2019 to 2021). To prepare the library, the immunoSEQ multiplex PCR assay was applied. TCRdb limited this immuneACCESS table to in-frame rearrangements with V and J called. A share of clones is missing; checked studies link under half to unresolved V genes, and the rest is unexplained. Across this sample there are a few hundred thousand clones, with approximately 92% seen only once. Of the sample, approximately 1% falls within the top ten clones. The sample taken for sequencing was PBMCs or T cells enriched from blood (not recorded which). These receptors were collected from a man in his late teens or twenties who had recovered from COVID-19.

A note on this clone: Other DNA sequences in this specimen translate into the identical CDR3. The rearrangement uses TRBV5-1 and TRBJ2-5; D uncertain. The CDR3 covers 11 residues. In germline, CDR1 is SGHRS, CDR2 YFSETQ. V was trimmed by 4 bases and J by 1 base, leaving 2 bases between them. CDR3 loop: CASSLQETQYF. The CDR3 coding sequence is TGCGCCAGCAGCCTCCAAGAGACCCAGTACTTC.

This clone was picked up one time. This chain uses TRBV7-9 with TRBJ2-7; 7 nucleotides line up with TRBD1. The trim removed 5 bases at V and 1 base at J, leaving 8 bases unmatched. The CDR3 is 15 residues long. CDR1 is SEHNR and CDR2 is FQNEAQ in the germline V gene (reference sequence). The CDR3 sequence is CASSLAGTVSYEQYF. The CDR3, as DNA: TGTGCCAGCAGCCTCGCCGGGACAGTGTCCTACGAGCAGTACTTC.

This chain joins TRBV7-6 and TRBJ2-7; D might be TRBD2 (6 bases). The CDR3 is made up of 15 amino acids. V lost 5 bases and J 2 bases, leaving 16 bases between the germline ends. Germline CDR1 and CDR2: SGHVS and FNYEAQ. The CDR3 DNA is TGTGCCAGCAGCCACTCCACCGCGGGGACCTACGAGCAGTACTTC. It encodes CASSHSTAGTYEQYF.

The genes are TRBV5-1 and TRBJ2-7, with 10 bases lining up with TRBD1. The junction had 9 bases not matched to a gene; V was cut back by 4 bases and J by 5 bases. The CDR3 is 15 amino acids. Germline CDR1 SGHRS, CDR2 YFSETQ. The CDR3 DNA follows: TGCGCCAGCAGCCCCGGACAGGGGGTTATCCACGAGCAGTACTTC. It is translated as CASSPGQGVIHEQYF.

The chain carries TRBV3-1 (or the pseudogene TRBV3-2) and TRBJ2-7; 11 bases map to TRBD2. Germline CDR1 LGHDT, CDR2 YNNKEL (reference sequence). V was pared by 0 bases and J by 3 bases, with 10 bases of the junction left unmatched. The CDR3 extends over 18 amino acids. This CDR3 is CASSQDARLAGRFYEQYF. The CDR3 DNA is TGTGCCAGCAGCCAAGACGCCAGACTAGCGGGGAGGTTCTACGAGCAGTACTTC.

The chain employs TRBV18 and TRBJ2-5; 9 bases fit TRBD2. The CDR3 has 16 amino acids. The V and J ends lost 0 bases and 2 bases, in that order; junction bases with no gene match: 4. Germline assignment: CDR1 KGHSH and CDR2 LQKENI. CDR3 nucleotides: TGTGCCAGCTCACCACCTAGCGGGGGAACGCAAGAGACCCAGTACTTC. Protein sequence: CASSPPSGGTQETQYF.